This TCR beta chain came from a study of cytotoxic CD8 clonotypes in ibrutinib-treated CLL. About the study: Responses comprised about 24 partial and 2 complete; at median around 70 months, 14 remained remitted and about 12 progressed.

With 0 bases removed from V and 0 bases from J, the gap between germline ends came to 9 bases. Looked up from germline, CDR1 is SGHRS and CDR2 is YFSETQ. This CDR3 comprises 16 residues. Clones were sequenced by immunoSEQ multiplex PCR, and TCRdb holds only the in-frame ones, with some missing. Of under 300,000 clones listed, around 70% are singletons. In regard to this clone: Its antigen is not known.

Study-wide findings and caveats: Whereas clonality rose at ibrutinib response, it declined toward baseline at progression.

The TCR was taken from a human donor with chronic lymphocytic leukemia. The material sequenced was PBMCs, taken after 24 months of ibrutinib treatment. The J gene is TRBJ2-2, the V gene TRBV5-1, with a possible D match to TRBD2 (6 bases). The CDR3 region has the DNA TGCGCCAGCAGCTTGGACGGCGGGACGAACACCGGGGAGCTGTTTTTT. Translated, it gives CASSLDGGTNTGELFF.